The 14 T cell receptor beta chains below all came from one sample that was sequenced in a study of T-cell memory formation after mild COVID-19. TCRdb used MiXCR to reprocess the 5' RACE reads, holding one entry per CDR3 protein. The sample records 75,000 to 90,000 distinct CDR3 sequences, 14% being singletons. The sample taken for sequencing was PBMCs or a T cell subset sorted from them (not recorded which). The receptors come from an adult woman who had mild COVID-19 (a few samples of this study predate the infection). Cell type and time point are not known.

In its sample, this clonotype was seen a few times. The rearrangement joins TRBV7-2 to TRBJ1-6, with D possibly TRBD1 on 5 matching bases. Germline CDR1 is SGHTA and CDR2 is FQGNSA. Trimming cost V 3 bases and J 10 bases, with 19 bases left between them. The CDR3 covers 16 residues. The CDR3 here is CASSFYGGRVRSPLHF. The CDR3 DNA reads as TGTGCCAGCAGCTTTTACGGGGGGAGGGTCAGGTCACCCCTCCACTTT.

In its sample, this clonotype was seen a few times. The rearrangement uses TRBV2 and TRBJ2-7, with D unclear. V lost 2 bases and J lost 2, with 7 bases in between. Germline V gives CDR1 SNHLY, CDR2 FYNNEI. The CDR3 sequence is 13 residues long. As DNA, the CDR3 is TGTGCCAGCAGTGAACGGCTTACCTACGAGCAGTACTTC. As protein: CASSERLTYEQYF.

The chain couples TRBV4-1 to TRBJ2-1; D gene unclear. The germline V gene encodes CDR1 MGHRA and CDR2 YSYEKL. This CDR3 is 13 amino acids long. V lost 0 bases to trimming and J lost 8 bases, with 8 bases between them. CDR3 region: CASSQEGDYEQFF. CDR3 DNA sequence: TGCGCCAGCAGCCAAGAAGGAGATTATGAGCAGTTCTTC.

At least ten counts were recorded for this clonotype. This rearrangement joins TRBV5-5 to TRBJ2-7; D unresolved. The CDR3 runs to 11 residues. Germline values: CDR1 SGHKS, CDR2 YYEKEE (reference sequence). V was cut by 3 bases and J by 2 bases, with 3 bases left in between. This chain's CDR3 is CASSSPYEQYF. The DNA for the CDR3 is TGTGCCAGCAGCTCACCCTACGAGCAGTACTTC.

This clonotype was observed a handful of times. The V call is TRBV3-1, the J call TRBJ2-3; D not certain. The V gene's germline CDR1 is LGHDT and CDR2 YNNKEL (reference sequence). Trimming left V 0 bases short and J 4 bases short, with 5 bases between. The CDR3 has 13 residues. CDR3 region: CASSQDAADTQYF. As DNA, the CDR3 is TGTGCCAGCAGCCAAGACGCCGCAGATACGCAGTATTTT.

In its sample, this clonotype was seen a few times. The CDR3 nucleotides read TGTGCCAGCAGCGAGCGGACAGGTTACATGAACACTGAAGCTTTCTTT. It yields the protein CASSERTGYMNTEAFF. The J gene is TRBJ1-1, the V gene TRBV12-3 or TRBV12-4; TRBD1 matches 7 bases. V was pared by 6 bases and J by 0 bases, with 10 bases of the junction left unmatched. This CDR3 is built from 16 residues.

V and J are TRBV15 and TRBJ2-2, with D perhaps TRBD2 (7 bases). This CDR3 contains 14 residues. CDR1 and CDR2 from the germline V gene are LNHNV and YYDKDF (reference sequence). V was cut by 6 bases and J by 6 bases, with 14 bases left in between. The CDR3 DNA reads TGTGCCACCAGTCAAGGGGGGGAGGCCGGGGAGCTGTTTTTT. Residues: CATSQGGEAGELFF.

The chain combines TRBV29-1 with TRBJ2-3; a possible D gene is TRBD1 (5 bases). The V gene lost 0 bases and the J gene lost 4 bases, with 20 bases spanning the gap. CDR1 SQVTM and CDR2 ANQGSEA come from the germline V gene. The CDR3 has 17 residues. CDR3 residues: CSVEEGRDPRRPDTQYF. CDR3 in DNA: TGCAGCGTTGAAGAGGGGCGTGACCCACGACGGCCAGATACGCAGTATTTT.

J is TRBJ2-2 and V is TRBV18; no firm D call. With 4 bases removed from V and 7 bases from J, the gap between germline ends came to 7 bases. The CDR3 loop spans 12 amino acids. Germline assignment: CDR1 KGHSH and CDR2 LQKENI. CDR3 amino acids: CASSLANGELFF. CDR3 nucleotide sequence: TGTGCCAGCTCACTGGCAAACGGGGAGCTGTTTTTT. Full variable domain (missing parts from reference TRBV18 and TRBJ2-2): NAGVMQNPRHLVRRRGQEARLRCSPMKGHSHVYWYRQLPEEGLKFMVYLQKENIIDESGMPKERFSAEFPKEGPSILRIQQVVRGDSAAYFCASSLANGELFFGEGSRLTVL.

This clonotype has just a few counts. The chain links TRBV9 to TRBJ2-3, with D perhaps TRBD2 (6 bases). The V end lost 1 base, the J end lost 0 bases, and 15 bases lay between the germline ends. CDR1 is SGDLS, CDR2 YYNGEE, per germline. The CDR3 length is 17 residues. CDR3: CASSVRDFHSSTDTQYF. In nucleotides, the CDR3 is TGTGCCAGCAGCGTAAGGGACTTCCACTCTAGCACAGATACGCAGTATTTT.

This sequence joins TRBV5-1 and TRBJ2-7, with D possibly matching TRBD1 (6 bases). The CDR3 runs 15 residues. V lost 6 bases and J 2 bases, leaving 18 bases between the germline ends. Looked up from germline, CDR1 is SGHRS and CDR2 is YFSETQ. The CDR3 DNA is TGCGCCAGCACCGCCCCTGGGCAGGGGCCCTACGAGCAGTACTTC. This sequence encodes CASTAPGQGPYEQYF.

This clonotype was seen ten or more times. CDR3 nucleotide sequence: TGCAGCGTTGTTCCGCGGGGGGTAGGGGTAATCAATGAGCAGTTCTTC. Translating it yields CSVVPRGVGVINEQFF. The gene calls are TRBV29-1 and TRBJ2-1, with 8 positions matching TRBD2. J was trimmed by 6 bases and V by 4 bases; bases with no gene match: 14. The germline V gene encodes CDR1 SQVTM and CDR2 ANQGSEA. This CDR3 comprises 16 residues.

This clonotype was seen a handful of times. CDR3 coding DNA: TGTGCCAGCAGTTCTCCGGGACAGGGGTATCAGCCCCAGCATTTT. This gives the protein CASSSPGQGYQPQHF. The chain employs TRBV12-3 or TRBV12-4 and TRBJ1-5; 10 nucleotides align to TRBD1. CDR3 length: 15 amino acids. V trimming: 4 bases; J trimming: 5 bases; junction bases outside the gene matches: 5.

The V call is TRBV12-3 or TRBV12-4, the J call TRBJ2-1; possibly TRBD1 for D (6 bases). CDR3 length equals 13 residues. V was clipped by 5 bases and J by 4 bases, with 9 bases between them. CDR3: CASSPGQYNEQFF. As DNA, the CDR3 is TGTGCCAGCAGTCCCGGACAGTACAATGAGCAGTTCTTC.